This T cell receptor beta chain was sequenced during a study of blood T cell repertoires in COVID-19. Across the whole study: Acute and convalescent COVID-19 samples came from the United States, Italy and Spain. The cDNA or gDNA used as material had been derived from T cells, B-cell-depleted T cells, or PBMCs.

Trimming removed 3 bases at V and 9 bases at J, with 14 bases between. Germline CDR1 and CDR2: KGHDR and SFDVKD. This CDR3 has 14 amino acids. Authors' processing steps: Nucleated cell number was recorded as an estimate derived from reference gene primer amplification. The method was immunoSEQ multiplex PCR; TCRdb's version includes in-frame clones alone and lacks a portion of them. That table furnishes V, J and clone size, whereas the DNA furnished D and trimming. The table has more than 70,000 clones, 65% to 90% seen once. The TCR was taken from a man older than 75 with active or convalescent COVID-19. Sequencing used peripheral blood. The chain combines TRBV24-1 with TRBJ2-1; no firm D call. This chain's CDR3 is CATSDGVSLAEQFF. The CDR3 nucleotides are TGTGCCACCAGTGATGGTGTGAGTCTCGCTGAGCAGTTCTTC.